This T cell receptor (beta chain) was recovered during a study of early T cells in non-severe SARS-CoV-2 infection. CDR1 and CDR2 (germline): SGHTS, YDEGEE. Trimming left V 0 bases short and J 1 base short, with 6 bases between. CDR3 length equals 14 residues. Only a few counts were recorded for this clonotype. Molecules of cDNA were individually given unique molecular identifiers that were attached to them. In TCRdb, the 5' RACE reads were re-called with MiXCR into one record per CDR3 protein. Of tens of thousands of distinct CDR3 sequences in the sample, about 5.6% are singletons; the top ten hold roughly 10%.

Sequenced sample: whole blood. The clonotype comes from an adult who was a healthcare worker with PCR-confirmed SARS-CoV-2 infection or an uninfected control (not recorded which). V is TRBV5-8 and J is TRBJ2-3, with D possibly TRBD2 on 5 matching bases. CDR3 coding DNA: TGTGCCAGCAGCTTGGAGAGGGGCACAGATACGCAGTATTTT. Translated: CASSLERGTDTQYF.